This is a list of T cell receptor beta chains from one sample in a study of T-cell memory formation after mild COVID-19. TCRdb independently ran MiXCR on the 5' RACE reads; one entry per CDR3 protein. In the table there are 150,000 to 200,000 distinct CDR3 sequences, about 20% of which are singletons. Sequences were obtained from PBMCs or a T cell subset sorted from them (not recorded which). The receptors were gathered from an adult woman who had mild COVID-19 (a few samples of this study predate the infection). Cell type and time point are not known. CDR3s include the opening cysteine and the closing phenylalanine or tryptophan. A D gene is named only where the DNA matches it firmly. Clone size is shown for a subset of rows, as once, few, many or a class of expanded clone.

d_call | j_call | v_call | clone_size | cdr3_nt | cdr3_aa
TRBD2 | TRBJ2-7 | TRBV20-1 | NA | TGCAGTAGTCGGGGGCGGGAGGAGACCGAGCAGTACTTC | CSSRGREETEQYF
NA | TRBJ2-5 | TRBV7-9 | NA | TGTGCCAGCAGCTTCCACAGGGCGCCGCAAGAGACCCAGTACTTC | CASSFHRAPQETQYF
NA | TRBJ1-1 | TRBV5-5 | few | TGTGCCAGCAGAAAGAGGGCCGGAGAAACTGAAGCTTTCTTT | CASRKRAGETEAFF
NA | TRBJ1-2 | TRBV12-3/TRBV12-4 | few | TGTGCCAGCACCGTGGGGGGAGGATATGGCTACACCTTC | CASTVGGGYGYTF
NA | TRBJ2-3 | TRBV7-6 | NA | TGTGCCAGCAGCGCGAGACAGAGAACTAGCACAGATACGCAGTATTTT | CASSARQRTSTDTQYF
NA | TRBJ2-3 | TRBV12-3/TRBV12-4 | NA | TGTGCCAGCATCCTGGGACCCTTCACAGATACGCAGTATTTT | CASILGPFTDTQYF
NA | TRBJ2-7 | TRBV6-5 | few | TGTGCCAGCAGTTACGGTCAGGGAAAGTACGAGCAGTACTTC | CASSYGQGKYEQYF
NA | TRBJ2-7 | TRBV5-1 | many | TGCGCCAGCAGCGACCTCTACGAGCAGTACTTC | CASSDLYEQYF
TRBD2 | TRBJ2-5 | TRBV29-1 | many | TGCAGCGTTGAAGATTCAGGGAGGGTGGAGACCCAGTACTTC | CSVEDSGRVETQYF
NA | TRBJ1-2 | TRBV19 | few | TGTGCCAGTAGTAGCGGGCAGTTCTATGGCTACACCTTC | CASSSGQFYGYTF
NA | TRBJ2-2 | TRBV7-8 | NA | TGTGCCAGCAGCCTACAGACTAGGACTCCTGCTGTTTCCGCCGGGGAGCTGTTTTTT | CASSLQTRTPAVSAGELFF
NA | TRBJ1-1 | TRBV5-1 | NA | TGCGCCAGCAGCTTGGAGTCGGGAGGCGTGAACACTGAAGCTTTCTTT | CASSLESGGVNTEAFF
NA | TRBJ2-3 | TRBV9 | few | TGTGCCAGCAGCGTAGCAGGGTACGAGGCAGATACGCAGTATTTT | CASSVAGYEADTQYF